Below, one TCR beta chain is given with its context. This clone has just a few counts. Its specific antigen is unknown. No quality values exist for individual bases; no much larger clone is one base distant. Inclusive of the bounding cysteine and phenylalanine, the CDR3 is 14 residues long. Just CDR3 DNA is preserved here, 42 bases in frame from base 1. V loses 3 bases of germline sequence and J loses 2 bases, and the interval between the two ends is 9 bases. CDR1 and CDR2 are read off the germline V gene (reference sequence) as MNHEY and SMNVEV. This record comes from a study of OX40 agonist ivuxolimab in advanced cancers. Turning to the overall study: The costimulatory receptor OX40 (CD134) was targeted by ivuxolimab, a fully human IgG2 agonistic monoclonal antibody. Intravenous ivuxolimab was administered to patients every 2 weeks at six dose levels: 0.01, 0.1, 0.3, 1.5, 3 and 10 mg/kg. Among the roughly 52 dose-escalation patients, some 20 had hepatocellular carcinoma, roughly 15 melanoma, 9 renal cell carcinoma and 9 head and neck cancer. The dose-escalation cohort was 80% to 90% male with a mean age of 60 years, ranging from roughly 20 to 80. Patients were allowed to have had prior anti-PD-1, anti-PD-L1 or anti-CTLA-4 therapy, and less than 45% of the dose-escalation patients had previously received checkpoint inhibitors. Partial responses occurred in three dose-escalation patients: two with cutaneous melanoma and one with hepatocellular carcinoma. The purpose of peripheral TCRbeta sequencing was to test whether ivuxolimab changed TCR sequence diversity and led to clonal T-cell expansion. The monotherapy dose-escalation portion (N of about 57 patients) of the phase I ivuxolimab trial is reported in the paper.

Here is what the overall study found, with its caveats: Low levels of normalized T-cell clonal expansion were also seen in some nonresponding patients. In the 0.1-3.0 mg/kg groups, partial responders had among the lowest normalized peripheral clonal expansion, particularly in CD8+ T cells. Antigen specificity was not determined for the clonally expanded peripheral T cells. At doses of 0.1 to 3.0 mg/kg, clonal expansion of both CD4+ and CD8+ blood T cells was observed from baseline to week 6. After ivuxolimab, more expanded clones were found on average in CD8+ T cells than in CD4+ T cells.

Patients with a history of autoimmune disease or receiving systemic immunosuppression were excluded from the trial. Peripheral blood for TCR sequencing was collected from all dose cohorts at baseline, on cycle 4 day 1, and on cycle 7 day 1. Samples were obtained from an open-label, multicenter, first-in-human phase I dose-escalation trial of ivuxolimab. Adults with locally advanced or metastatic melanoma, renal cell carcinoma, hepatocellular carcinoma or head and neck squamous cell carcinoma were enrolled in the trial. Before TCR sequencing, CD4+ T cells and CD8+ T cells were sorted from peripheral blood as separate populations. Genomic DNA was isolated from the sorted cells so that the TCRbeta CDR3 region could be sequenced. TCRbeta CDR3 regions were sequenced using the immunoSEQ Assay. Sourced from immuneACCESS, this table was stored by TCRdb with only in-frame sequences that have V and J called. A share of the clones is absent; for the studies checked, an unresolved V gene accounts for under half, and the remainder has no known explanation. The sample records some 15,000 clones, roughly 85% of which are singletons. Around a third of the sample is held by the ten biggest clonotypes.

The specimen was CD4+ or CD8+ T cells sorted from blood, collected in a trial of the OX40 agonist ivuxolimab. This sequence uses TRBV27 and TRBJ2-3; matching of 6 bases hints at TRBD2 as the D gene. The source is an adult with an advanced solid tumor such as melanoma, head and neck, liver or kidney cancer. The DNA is TGTGCCAGCAGTTTGACGGGGGTCACAGATACGCAGTATTTT. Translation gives CASSLTGVTDTQYF.